Below, 5 T cell receptor beta chains from the same sample are listed, as sequenced in a study of blood T cell repertoires in COVID-19. Data came from immunoSEQ multiplex PCR; TCRdb stores just in-frame clones and leaves some out. This table has more than 95,000 clones, about nine tenths appearing once. Sequencing was carried out using peripheral blood. Receptors originate from a man in his fifties with acute or convalescent COVID-19.

J is TRBJ2-1 and V is TRBV19, with TRBD2 matching 11 bases. V trimming: 6 bases; J trimming: 7 bases; junction bases outside the gene matches: 8. Germline lookup yields CDR1 LNHDA and CDR2 SQIVND (reference sequence). CDR3 length equals 15 residues. The CDR3 sequence is CASRLAGGVTNEQFF. CDR3 in DNA: TGTGCCAGTAGGTTAGCGGGAGGGGTTACTAATGAGCAGTTCTTC.

The genes are TRBV18 and TRBJ2-5; D unclear. The germline V gene encodes CDR1 KGHSH and CDR2 LQKENI. Trimming took 4 bases from V and 2 from J, leaving 2 bases between them. This CDR3 has 11 residues. In DNA, the CDR3 is TGTGCCAGCTCACTACAAGAGACCCAGTACTTC. Translating gives CASSLQETQYF.

This sequence joins TRBV12-5 and TRBJ1-5, with 10 bases matching TRBD1. The CDR3 has 17 amino acids. Germline CDR1 reads LGHNT; CDR2 reads FRNRAP. V shed 2 bases and J 2 bases; nucleotides not matched to a gene: 6. In nucleotides, the CDR3 is TGTGCTAGTGGTTTGCCAGGGACAGGGGTTGGCAATCAGCCCCAGCATTTT. Encoded protein: CASGLPGTGVGNQPQHF.

The genes are TRBV18 and TRBJ2-5; 9 positions match TRBD2. This CDR3 has 17 residues. Germline trimming cut 6 bases from V and 2 bases from J; bases unmatched to any gene: 13. Germline V CDR1 and CDR2: KGHSH, LQKENI. CDR3 sequence reads: CASSRYATSGSQETQYF. The CDR3 DNA follows: TGTGCCAGCTCCAGATACGCGACTAGCGGTTCGCAAGAGACCCAGTACTTC.

The CDR3 protein is CSASEVRDFF. The CDR3 DNA reads as TGCAGTGCATCGGAGGTGAGGGATTTCTTT. V is TRBV20-1 and J is TRBJ1-1; D remains unclear. Between the trimmed V and J ends, which lost 6 bases and 13 bases, there was a span of 15 bases. The CDR3 is 10 amino acids. Germline loops: CDR1 DFQATT, CDR2 SNEGSKA (reference sequence).